What follows are 14 T cell receptor beta chains derived from one specimen sequenced in a study of blood T cell repertoires in COVID-19 (dated by TCRdb to the early 2020s). The library was produced with the immunoSEQ multiplex PCR assay. In TCRdb, the immuneACCESS table is reduced to in-frame sequences with V and J assigned. These tables do not hold every clone; where another copy was compared, an unresolved V gene accounts for under half, and the others remain unexplained. This sample has roughly 130,000 clones in its table, and 84% of those were observed once. Of the sample, roughly an eighth falls within the top ten clones. What was sequenced was peripheral blood. Receptors originate from a woman aged 55-69 years with acute or convalescent COVID-19.

This rearrangement joins TRBV3-1 (or the pseudogene TRBV3-2) to TRBJ2-6; unclear D gene. V lost 4 bases and J 5 bases, leaving 6 bases between the germline ends. Germline CDR1 is LGHDT and CDR2 is YNNKEL (reference sequence). The CDR3 spans 13 residues. CDR3 nucleotides: TGTGCCAGCAGCCCTCTCTGGGCCAACGTCCTGACTTTC. Its translation: CASSPLWANVLTF.

The chain joins TRBV28 to TRBJ1-2; D remains unclear. The germline V and J ends were trimmed by 8 bases and 3 bases, with 13 bases remaining between them. Germline-derived CDR1 and CDR2 are MDHEN and SYDVKM. This CDR3 is 13 amino acids long. The CDR3, as DNA: TGTGCCAGCCTTCGCGGGCGGGACTATGGCTACACCTTC. The encoded protein is CASLRGRDYGYTF.

This chain uses TRBV12-3 or TRBV12-4 with TRBJ1-1; D is unclear. The CDR3 loop spans 12 amino acids. The V and J ends lost 2 bases and 7 bases respectively, with 8 bases between them. CDR3 sequence reads: CASSLFRVEAFF. CDR3 DNA: TGTGCCAGCAGTTTATTTCGCGTTGAAGCTTTCTTT.

The gene calls are TRBV25-1 and TRBJ1-4; D is uncertain. The CDR3 has 13 residues. Trimming removed 1 base at V and 9 bases at J, with 9 bases between. The germline V gene encodes CDR1 MGHDK and CDR2 SYGVNS. CDR3 amino acids: CASSEWETKKLFF. The CDR3 nucleotides are TGTGCCAGCAGTGAATGGGAGACGAAAAAACTGTTTTTT.

V usage is TRBV6-5 and J usage is TRBJ1-2; D remains ambiguous. Germline loops: CDR1 MNHEY, CDR2 SVGAGI. The CDR3 runs to 15 residues. Trimming left V 4 bases short and J 3 bases short, with 15 bases between. The CDR3 nucleotides are TGTGCCAGCAGTTCTCCCGGAGGCTCCCACTATGGCTACACCTTC. Translation gives CASSSPGGSHYGYTF.

The chain couples TRBV5-1 to TRBJ1-2; 7 bases are a match to TRBD1. With V trimmed by 2 bases and J by 8 bases, 12 bases remained unmatched. Germline loops: CDR1 SGHRS, CDR2 YFSETQ. The CDR3 length is 15 residues. CDR3 DNA sequence: TGCGCCAGCAGCTTCGGGCGTCAGGGGGAAGGCGGCTACACCTTC. This gives the protein CASSFGRQGEGGYTF.

The V and J genes are TRBV11-2 and TRBJ1-4, with 10 bases fitting TRBD1. V lost 6 bases, J lost 6 bases, and 7 bases stayed unmatched. This CDR3 comprises 15 residues. Germline CDR1 is SGHAT and CDR2 is FQNNGV. CDR3 protein: CASRRDRGGDEKLFF. CDR3 coding DNA: TGTGCCAGCAGGAGGGACAGGGGAGGCGATGAAAAACTGTTTTTT.

The rearrangement links TRBV27 to TRBJ1-2; a weak D match, TRBD1 (6 bases). Trimming cost V 2 bases and J 5 bases, with 15 bases left between them. This CDR3 has 15 residues. The germline V gene encodes CDR1 MNHEY and CDR2 SMNVEV (reference sequence). The CDR3 nucleotides are TGTGCCAGCAGTTTAGGCTCAGGGGTCGGATATGGCTACACCTTC. Protein sequence: CASSLGSGVGYGYTF.

The chain couples TRBV6-2 or TRBV6-3 to TRBJ1-1, with D possibly being TRBD1 (6 bases). Trimming left V 0 bases short and J 4 bases short, with 12 bases between. This CDR3 contains 15 residues. The germline CDR1 and CDR2 sequences are MNHEY and SVGEGT. In DNA, the CDR3 is TGTGCCAGCAGTTACTCACAGGGAGTCGGCACTGAAGCTTTCTTT. It encodes CASSYSQGVGTEAFF.

This clone was recorded once. This chain uses TRBV21-1 with TRBJ2-2; the table's D gene call, TRBD2, was not cross checked with the DNA. TRBV21-1 is deemed a pseudogene. CDR3 length: 11 amino acids. The CDR3 sequence: CASNGTGELFF. The CDR3 DNA follows: TGTGCCAGCAACGGCACCGGGGAGCTGTTTTTT.

The V call is TRBV7-9, the J call TRBJ2-1; D is perhaps TRBD1 (5 bases). From germline, CDR1 is SEHNR and CDR2 FQNEAQ (reference sequence). The CDR3 runs to 13 residues. Deletions cut 1 base from V and 6 bases from J, with 7 bases between. The CDR3 coding sequence is TGTGCCAGCAGCTTAGTAAGGGGCAATGAGCAGTTCTTC. The encoded protein is CASSLVRGNEQFF.

This clone has only one observation. This rearrangement joins TRBV3-1 (or the pseudogene TRBV3-2) to TRBJ2-3; D might be TRBD2 (6 bases). From germline, CDR1 is LGHDT and CDR2 YNNKEL (reference sequence). The CDR3 contains 15 residues. The germline V and J ends were trimmed by 4 bases and 4 bases, with 15 bases remaining between them. The CDR3 sequence is CASSLRLESPDTQYF. The CDR3, as DNA: TGTGCCAGCAGCCTACGACTAGAGTCCCCAGATACGCAGTATTTT.

This sequence joins TRBV24-1 and TRBJ2-1; TRBD2 agrees at 9 bases. Trimming removed 0 bases from V and 4 bases from J; junction bases left unmatched: 6. The V gene's germline CDR1 is KGHDR and CDR2 SFDVKD. The CDR3 covers 17 residues. The CDR3 DNA sequence: TGTGCCACCAGTGATTTGCGAGCGGGGGGCTTATACAATGAGCAGTTCTTC. It translates to CATSDLRAGGLYNEQFF.

The chain has TRBV9 and TRBJ2-2, with 11 bases fitting TRBD1. This CDR3 is built from 16 residues. Germline loops: CDR1 SGDLS, CDR2 YYNGEE. With 3 bases clipped from V and 5 bases from J, the junction kept 6 bases outside the gene matches. CDR3 in amino acids: CASSAGQGVGTGELFF. CDR3 DNA: TGTGCCAGCAGCGCGGGACAGGGGGTGGGTACCGGGGAGCTGTTTTTT.